One sample yielded the 21 T cell receptor beta chains listed below, sequenced in a study of PD-L1 blockade in urothelial cancer. Time point specified: pretreatment peripheral blood. Data came from immunoSEQ multiplex PCR; TCRdb stores just in-frame clones and leaves some out. This sample carries around 71,000 clones, over 80% of them seen once, and the ten largest clones take less than 8.5%. Sample: PBMCs, taken around atezolizumab (anti-PD-L1) treatment. Receptor source: a man between 40 and 49 years old with urothelial cancer.

This clone was recorded a few times. V gene TRBV5-5 combines with J gene TRBJ2-7; 7 nucleotides agree with TRBD1. The junction had 6 bases not matched to a gene; V was cut back by 0 bases and J by 6 bases. The germline V gene encodes CDR1 SGHKS and CDR2 YYEKEE (reference sequence). The CDR3 is 14 amino acids. CDR3 coding DNA: TGTGCCAGCAGCTTGGAGGGGGACAGTCGCGAGCAGTACTTC. It translates to CASSLEGDSREQYF.

The genes are TRBV5-6 and TRBJ1-3; perhaps TRBD1 as D (6 bases). The CDR3 covers 14 residues. The V and J ends lost 7 bases and 0 bases respectively, with 11 bases between them. Germline V CDR1 and CDR2: SGHDT, YYEEEE. The CDR3: CASLGAGSGNTIYF. CDR3 coding DNA: TGTGCCAGCTTGGGGGCTGGCTCTGGAAACACCATATATTTT.

This clone was seen a single time. The chain is built from TRBV6-6 and TRBJ2-7, with 14 bases aligning to TRBD2. V lost 4 bases and J lost 4; bases outside the gene matches: 3. Germline CDR1 and CDR2: MNHNY and SVGAGI (reference sequence). This CDR3 comprises 15 residues. The CDR3 is CASSSGTSGSYEQYF. In DNA, the CDR3 is TGTGCCAGCAGTTCCGGGACTAGCGGGAGTTACGAGCAGTACTTC.

The V and J genes are TRBV4-1 and TRBJ2-7; TRBD2 is a possible D gene (5 bases). V lost 1 base and J lost 5, with 15 bases in between. Germline V lookup: CDR1 MGHRA, CDR2 YSYEKL. This CDR3 is built from 15 residues. CDR3 loop: CASSQAPGWSNEQYF. The CDR3 DNA sequence: TGCGCCAGCAGCCAAGCCCCGGGATGGAGTAACGAGCAGTACTTC.

The genes are TRBV19 and TRBJ2-3; perhaps TRBD1 as D (5 bases). Germline V lookup: CDR1 LNHDA, CDR2 SQIVND (reference sequence). The CDR3 has 13 amino acids. The V end was cut by 6 bases, the J end by 0 bases, with 7 bases between. The CDR3 nucleotides read TGTGCCAGTAGGCAGGGTAGCACAGATACGCAGTATTTT. Its protein is CASRQGSTDTQYF.

The rearrangement links TRBV2 to TRBJ2-7; perhaps TRBD1 as D (5 bases). From germline, CDR1 is SNHLY and CDR2 FYNNEI. Trimming took off 9 bases at V and 0 bases at J, with 15 bases between the two ends. The CDR3 spans 14 residues. The CDR3 sequence: CASLRGSSSYEQYF. The CDR3 DNA sequence: TGTGCCAGTCTAAGGGGTTCCTCCTCCTACGAGCAGTACTTC.

This clone was counted a few times. V usage is TRBV5-4 and J usage is TRBJ1-2, with D perhaps TRBD1 (5 bases). This CDR3 has 14 residues. With 4 bases removed from V and 2 bases from J, the gap between germline ends came to 12 bases. From germline, CDR1 is SGHNT and CDR2 YYREEE (reference sequence). The CDR3 DNA reads TGTGCCAGCAGCCGCGGGACGGGGAACTATGGCTACACCTTC. Residues: CASSRGTGNYGYTF.

The chain links TRBV19 to TRBJ2-2, with D possibly TRBD1 on 6 matching bases. V shed 6 bases and J shed 6 bases, with 17 bases lying between them. This CDR3 has 15 residues. CDR1 and CDR2 from the germline V gene are LNHDA and SQIVND (reference sequence). This CDR3 reads CASRHADSFPGELFF. CDR3 coding DNA: TGTGCCAGTAGGCACGCGGACAGCTTCCCCGGGGAGCTGTTTTTT.

This chain uses TRBV5-1 with TRBJ1-4; D uncertain. CDR1 SGHRS and CDR2 YFSETQ come from the germline V gene. Trimming cost V 4 bases and J 5 bases, with 15 bases left between them. This CDR3 has 15 residues. The CDR3 protein is CASSPGGRTNEKLFF. The CDR3 nucleotides read TGCGCCAGCAGCCCAGGCGGGAGAACAAATGAAAAACTGTTTTTT.

The chain has TRBV19 and TRBJ1-1, with 11 bases aligning to TRBD1. The V and J ends lost 9 bases and 4 bases, in that order; junction bases with no gene match: 16. This CDR3 region has 17 residues. Germline V gene lookup returns CDR1 LNHDA and CDR2 SQIVND (reference sequence). The CDR3 bases are TGTGCCAGCAGCGGACAGGGGGCGGTTTGGGTTGGCACTGAAGCTTTCTTT. Its translation is CASSGQGAVWVGTEAFF.

Points on this clone: One end of the junction fails to match germline, which may point to a read error. The rearrangement joins TRBV30 to TRBJ1-4, with D maybe TRBD1 (5 bases). The CDR3 covers 11 residues. Per the germline V gene, CDR1 is GTSNPN and CDR2 is SVGIG (reference sequence). The DNA for the CDR3 is TGTGCCTGGAGTAGGAGGGGAGAGGTGCTTTTT. It is translated as CAWSRRGEVLF.

V and J are TRBV5-1 and TRBJ2-5; tentatively, D is TRBD2 (6 bases). From germline, CDR1 is SGHRS and CDR2 YFSETQ. V lost 4 bases to trimming and J lost 6 bases, with 16 bases between them. The CDR3 length is 14 residues. In nucleotides, the CDR3 is TGCGCCAGCAGCCCTGGAGGGGAATTCAAGACCCAGTACTTC. Translated, it gives CASSPGGEFKTQYF.

The chain links TRBV4-2 to TRBJ1-2, with TRBD1 matching over 9 bases. The V and J ends lost 3 bases and 3 bases, in that order; junction bases with no gene match: 5. The CDR3 is 15 residues long. Looked up from germline, CDR1 is LGHNA and CDR2 is YNFKEQ. The CDR3 region is CASSHSGQGDYGYTF. CDR3 nucleotide sequence: TGTGCCAGCAGCCATTCGGGACAGGGAGACTATGGCTACACCTTC.

The chain links TRBV5-1 to TRBJ1-1; TRBD1 is a possible D gene (5 bases). This CDR3 contains 15 residues. Trimming pared 4 bases from V and 1 base from J, leaving 14 bases between. Germline V gene lookup returns CDR1 SGHRS and CDR2 YFSETQ. The CDR3 sequence is CASSPEDRRNTEAFF. As DNA, the CDR3 is TGCGCCAGCAGCCCCGAAGACAGAAGGAACACTGAAGCTTTCTTT.

The chain carries TRBV25-1 and TRBJ2-3; D not certain. CDR3 size: 17 residues. The germline V and J ends were trimmed by 8 bases and 2 bases, with 23 bases remaining between them. CDR1 MGHDK and CDR2 SYGVNS come from the germline V gene. The CDR3 DNA is TGTGCCAGCCCTCATCAACGAGGCTATTGTACCACAGATACGCAGTATTTT. It encodes CASPHQRGYCTTDTQYF. The full variable domain, completed using reference TRBV25-1 and TRBJ2-3, is EADIYQTPRYLVIGTGKKITLECSQTMGHDKMYWYQQDPGMELHLIHYSYGVNSTEKGDLSSESTVSRIRTEHFPLTLESARPSHTSQYLCASPHQRGYCTTDTQYFGPGTRLTVL.

V is TRBV19 and J is TRBJ2-1; TRBD1 is a possible D gene (6 bases). CDR3 length equals 13 residues. The V gene's germline CDR1 is LNHDA and CDR2 SQIVND (reference sequence). The ends were cut back, 3 bases at V and 8 bases at J, with 11 bases in the middle. CDR3 in DNA: TGTGCCAGTAGTATGATGGGGGCGGATGAGCAGTTCTTC. Translation gives CASSMMGADEQFF.

The rearrangement joins TRBV6-5 to TRBJ2-1, with 9 bases that match TRBD2. The ends lost 11 bases at V and 4 bases at J; junction bases unmatched: 12. Germline values: CDR1 MNHEY, CDR2 SVGAGI. CDR3 size: 15 residues. For the CDR3, the DNA is TGTGCCGCAAAAAAGGGGCTAGCGGGGTACAATGAGCAGTTCTTC. Its translation is CAAKKGLAGYNEQFF.

The rearrangement links TRBV18 to TRBJ1-1; no definite D call. Germline CDR1 and CDR2: KGHSH and LQKENI. V shed 2 bases and J shed 1 base, with 8 bases lying between them. The CDR3 covers 14 residues. DNA for the CDR3: TGTGCCAGCTCACCAACGTTTAGGAACACTGAAGCTTTCTTT. This sequence encodes CASSPTFRNTEAFF.

This clone was counted between two and nine times. CDR3 amino acids: CASSPSTGDQPQHF. CDR3 DNA: TGTGCCAGCTCACCCTCGACAGGGGACCAGCCCCAGCATTTT. J is TRBJ1-5 and V is TRBV18, with 8 nucleotides matching TRBD1. The CDR3 length is 14 residues. From germline, CDR1 is KGHSH and CDR2 LQKENI. The junction had 5 bases not matched to a gene; V was cut back by 3 bases and J by 7 bases.

This rearrangement joins TRBV10-3 to TRBJ2-1; a possible D gene is TRBD2 (6 bases). Trimming cost V 8 bases and J 6 bases, with 8 bases left between them. The CDR3 has 11 residues. Looked up from germline, CDR1 is ENHRY and CDR2 is SYGVKD. The CDR3 spells CAIGTANEQFF. DNA of the CDR3: TGTGCCATCGGGACTGCCAATGAGCAGTTCTTC.

The V call is TRBV28, the J call TRBJ2-7, with 8 bases identical to TRBD2. Germline loops: CDR1 MDHEN, CDR2 SYDVKM. This CDR3 spans 13 amino acids. V shed 5 bases and J 4 bases; nucleotides not matched to a gene: 4. The CDR3 loop is CASSVTSVYEQYF. The CDR3 coding sequence is TGTGCCAGCAGTGTGACTAGCGTGTACGAGCAGTACTTC.